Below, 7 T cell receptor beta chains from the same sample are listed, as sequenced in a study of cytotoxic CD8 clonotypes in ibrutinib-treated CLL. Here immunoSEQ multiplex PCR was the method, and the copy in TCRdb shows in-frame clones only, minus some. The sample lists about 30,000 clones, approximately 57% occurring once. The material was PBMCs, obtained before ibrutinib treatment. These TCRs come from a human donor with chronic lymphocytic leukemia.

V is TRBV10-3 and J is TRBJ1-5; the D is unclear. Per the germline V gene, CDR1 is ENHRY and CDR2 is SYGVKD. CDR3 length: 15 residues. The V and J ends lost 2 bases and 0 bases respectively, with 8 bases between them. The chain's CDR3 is CAISEGQDSNQPQHF. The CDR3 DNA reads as TGTGCCATCAGTGAGGGGCAGGATAGCAATCAGCCCCAGCATTTT.

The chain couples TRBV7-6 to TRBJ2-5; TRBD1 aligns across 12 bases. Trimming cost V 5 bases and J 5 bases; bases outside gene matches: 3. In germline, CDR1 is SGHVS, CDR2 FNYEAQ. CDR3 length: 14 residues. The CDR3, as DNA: TGTGCCAGCAGCGCCGGGACAGGGGGCGAGACCCAGTACTTC. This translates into CASSAGTGGETQYF.

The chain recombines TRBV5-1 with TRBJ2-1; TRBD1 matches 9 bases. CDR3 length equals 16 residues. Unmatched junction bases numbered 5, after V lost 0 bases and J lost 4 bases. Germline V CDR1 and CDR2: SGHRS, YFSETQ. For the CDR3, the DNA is TGCGCCAGCAGCTTGGCTCGGACAGGGGATTACAATGAGCAGTTCTTC. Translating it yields CASSLARTGDYNEQFF.

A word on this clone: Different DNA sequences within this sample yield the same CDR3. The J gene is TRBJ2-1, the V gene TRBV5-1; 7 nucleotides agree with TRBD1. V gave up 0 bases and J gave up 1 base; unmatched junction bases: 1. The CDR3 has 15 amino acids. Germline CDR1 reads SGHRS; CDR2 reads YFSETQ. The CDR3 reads CASSLVRGSYNEQFF. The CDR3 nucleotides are TGCGCCAGCAGCTTGGTCAGGGGGTCCTACAATGAGCAGTTCTTC.

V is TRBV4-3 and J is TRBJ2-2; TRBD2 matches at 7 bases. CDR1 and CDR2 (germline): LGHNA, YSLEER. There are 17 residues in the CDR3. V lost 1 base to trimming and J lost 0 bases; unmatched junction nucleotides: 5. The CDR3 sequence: CASSQVIAGTNTGELFF. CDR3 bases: TGCGCCAGCAGCCAAGTAATAGCGGGTACGAACACCGGGGAGCTGTTTTTT.

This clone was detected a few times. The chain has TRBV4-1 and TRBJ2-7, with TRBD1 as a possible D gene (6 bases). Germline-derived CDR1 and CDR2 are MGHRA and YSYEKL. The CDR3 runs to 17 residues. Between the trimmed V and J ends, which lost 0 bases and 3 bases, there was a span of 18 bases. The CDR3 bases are TGCGCCAGCAGCCAAGATCTCGGCTGGGGACAACTCTACGAGCAGTACTTC. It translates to CASSQDLGWGQLYEQYF.

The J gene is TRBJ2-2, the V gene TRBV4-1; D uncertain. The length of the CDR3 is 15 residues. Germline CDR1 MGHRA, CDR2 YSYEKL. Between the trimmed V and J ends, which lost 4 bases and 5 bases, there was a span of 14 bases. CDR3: CASSRPDGSTGELFF. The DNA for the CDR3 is TGCGCCAGCAGCCGACCCGACGGGTCGACCGGGGAGCTGTTTTTT.